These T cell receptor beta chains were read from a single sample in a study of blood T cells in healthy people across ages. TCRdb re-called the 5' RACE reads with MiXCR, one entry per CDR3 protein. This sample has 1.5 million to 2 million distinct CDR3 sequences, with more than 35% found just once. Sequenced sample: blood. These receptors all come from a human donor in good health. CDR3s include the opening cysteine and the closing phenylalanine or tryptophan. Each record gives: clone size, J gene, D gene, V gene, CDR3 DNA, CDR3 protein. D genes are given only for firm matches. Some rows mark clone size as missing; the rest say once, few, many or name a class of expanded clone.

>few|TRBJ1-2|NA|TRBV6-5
TGTGCCAGCAGTTACTCGAGTATCGGGGTCCACACCTTC
CASSYSSIGVHTF
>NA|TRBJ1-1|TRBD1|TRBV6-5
TGTGCCAGTTCGGACAGGATGGACTTCGGAGCTTTCTTT
CASSDRMDFGAFF
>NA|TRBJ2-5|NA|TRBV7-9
TGTGCCAGCAGCTTAGTTGGCTACAGAGAGACCCAGTACTTC
CASSLVGYRETQYF
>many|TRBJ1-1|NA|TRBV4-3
TGCGCCAGCAGCCAAGAAGGGGACACTGAAGCTTTCTTT
CASSQEGDTEAFF
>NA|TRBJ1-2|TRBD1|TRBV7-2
TGTGCCGGCAGTTACACCGGGACAGGGGGCGGTGGCTACACCTTC
CAGSYTGTGGGGYTF
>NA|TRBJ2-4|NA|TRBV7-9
TGTGCCAGCAGCTTAGCTGGGGTGAAAGAGACCCGGTACTTC
CASSLAGVKETRYF
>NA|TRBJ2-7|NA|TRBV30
TGTGCCTGCTCGAACTTACACGAGCAGTACTTC
CACSNLHEQYF
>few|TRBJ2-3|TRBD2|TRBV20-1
TGCAGTGCTAGTCGTAGCGGGGAAGCCGGGGCGCAGTATTTT
CSASRSGEAGAQYF
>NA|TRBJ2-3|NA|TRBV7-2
TGTGCCAGCCGATTTAACCTGGCGGATACGCAGTATTTT
CASRFNLADTQYF
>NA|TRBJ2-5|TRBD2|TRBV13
TGTGCCAGCAGCTCTTCGCCGGGACTAGTCGGGGAGACCCAGTACTTC
CASSSSPGLVGETQYF
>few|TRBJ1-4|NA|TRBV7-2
TGTGCCAGCAGCTTAGATCTTTGGGGAACTAATGAAAAACTGTTTTTT
CASSLDLWGTNEKLFF
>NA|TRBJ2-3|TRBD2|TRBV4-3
TGCGTCAGCAGCCAAGTGTGGGACTACCCGGATACGCAGTATTTT
CVSSQVWDYPDTQYF
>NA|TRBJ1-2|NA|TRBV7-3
TGTGCCAGCAGCTTATGGGGCCGGGACGACCCCCCCTATGGCTACACCTTC
CASSLWGRDDPPYGYTF
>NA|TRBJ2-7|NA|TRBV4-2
TGTGCCAGCAGCCAAGATGGGGCAGGGTTATACGAGCAGTACTTC
CASSQDGAGLYEQYF
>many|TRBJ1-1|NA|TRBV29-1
TGCAGCGTTGGTCAACTGAACACTGAAGCTTTCTTT
CSVGQLNTEAFF
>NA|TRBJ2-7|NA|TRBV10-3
TGTGCCATCAGTGAGTCGGCGGCTAGTAGCTCCTACGAGCAGTACTTC
CAISESAASSSYEQYF
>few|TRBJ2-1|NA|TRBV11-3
TGTGCCAGCAGCTCGAGTCCCCTTAGGGGGTTGGTAAAGAGTGAGCAGTTCTTC
CASSSSPLRGLVKSEQFF
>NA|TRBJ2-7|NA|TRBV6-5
TGTGCCAGCAGTTACTCGGTTGGCAGGGTAGCCTACGAGCAGTACTTC
CASSYSVGRVAYEQYF
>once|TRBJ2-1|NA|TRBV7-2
TGTGCCAGCAGCCTTCGCTCAAGGGACCGACCCTACAATGAGCAGTTCTTC
CASSLRSRDRPYNEQFF